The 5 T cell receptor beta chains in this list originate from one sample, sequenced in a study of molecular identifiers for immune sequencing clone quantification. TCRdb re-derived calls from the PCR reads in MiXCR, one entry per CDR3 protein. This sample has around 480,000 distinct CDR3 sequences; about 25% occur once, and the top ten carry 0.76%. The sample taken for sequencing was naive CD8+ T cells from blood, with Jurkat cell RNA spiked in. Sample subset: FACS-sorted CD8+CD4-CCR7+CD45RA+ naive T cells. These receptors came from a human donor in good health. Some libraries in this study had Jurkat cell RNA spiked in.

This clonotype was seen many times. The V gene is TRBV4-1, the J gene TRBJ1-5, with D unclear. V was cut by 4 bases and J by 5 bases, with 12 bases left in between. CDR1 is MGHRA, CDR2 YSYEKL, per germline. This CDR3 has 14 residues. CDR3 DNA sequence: TGCGCCAGCAGCCTAGACCGAGCGCATCAGCCCCAGCATTTT. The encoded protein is CASSLDRAHQPQHF.

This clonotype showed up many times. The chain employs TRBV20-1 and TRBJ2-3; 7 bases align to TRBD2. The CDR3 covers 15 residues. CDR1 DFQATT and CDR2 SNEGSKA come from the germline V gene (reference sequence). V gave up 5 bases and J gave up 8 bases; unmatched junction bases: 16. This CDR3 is CSAGEPSGSPGTQYF. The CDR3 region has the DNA TGCAGTGCTGGGGAACCTAGCGGATCCCCAGGTACGCAGTATTTT.

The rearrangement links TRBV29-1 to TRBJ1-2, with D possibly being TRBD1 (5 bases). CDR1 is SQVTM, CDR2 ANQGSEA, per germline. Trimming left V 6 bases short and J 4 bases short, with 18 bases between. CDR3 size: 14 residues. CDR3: CSVWIGGVSYGYTF. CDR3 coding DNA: TGCAGCGTCTGGATTGGGGGGGTGAGCTATGGCTACACCTTC.

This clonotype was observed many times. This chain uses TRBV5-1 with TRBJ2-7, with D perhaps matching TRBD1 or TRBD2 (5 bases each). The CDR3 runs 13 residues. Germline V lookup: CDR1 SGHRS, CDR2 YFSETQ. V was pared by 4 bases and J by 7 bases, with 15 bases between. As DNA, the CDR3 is TGCGCCAGCAGCGGGACGGGGATTCAGGAGCAGTACTTC. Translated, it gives CASSGTGIQEQYF.

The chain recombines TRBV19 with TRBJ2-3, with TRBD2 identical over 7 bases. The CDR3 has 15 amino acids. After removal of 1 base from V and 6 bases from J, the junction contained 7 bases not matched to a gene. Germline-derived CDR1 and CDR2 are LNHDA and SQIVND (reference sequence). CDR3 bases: TGTGCCAGTAGTATAGGCCCCAGACTAGCCGATACGCAGTATTTT. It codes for CASSIGPRLADTQYF.